This T cell receptor (beta chain) was observed in a study of blood T cell repertoires in COVID-19. Turning to the study itself: The United States, Italy and Spain provided the acute and convalescent COVID-19 samples. Nucleic acid was either cDNA or gDNA, and it came from T cells, B-cell-depleted T cells, or PBMCs.

The CDR3 runs to 14 residues. The J segment lost 5 bases and the V segment lost 4 bases, leaving 9 bases of the junction unmatched. The V gene's germline CDR1 is SQVTM and CDR2 ANQGSEA. Source study methods: Amplification of reference gene primers was used by the study to estimate nucleated cell counts. Data came from immunoSEQ multiplex PCR; TCRdb stores just in-frame clones and leaves some out. V and J calls and clone size come straight from that table; D and trimming were deduced from the DNA. This sample has some 87,000 clones, with around 88% found just once. This TCR derives from an elderly man with active or convalescent COVID-19. The chain combines TRBV29-1 with TRBJ2-5, with 8 bases that match TRBD2. Sequencing was performed on peripheral blood. The CDR3 sequence is CSVGGGGPLETQYF. DNA for the CDR3: TGCAGCGTTGGAGGCGGGGGGCCCTTGGAGACCCAGTACTTC.